This entry lists 20 T cell receptor beta chains sequenced from one sample in a study of blood T cell repertoires in COVID-19. Method: immunoSEQ multiplex PCR; TCRdb's copy keeps in-frame clones and lacks some. The repertoire includes about 160,000 clones, about 85% of them detected once, and 1% to 1.2% sits in the top ten. Sample: peripheral blood. These receptors all stem from a man aged 35 to 55 with acute or convalescent COVID-19.

The chain has TRBV27 and TRBJ2-5, with a possible D match to TRBD2 (6 bases). The CDR3 sequence is 14 residues long. The V end was cut by 3 bases, the J end by 4 bases, with 12 bases between. Germline lookup yields CDR1 MNHEY and CDR2 SMNVEV (reference sequence). The CDR3 sequence is CASSFGLGGETQYF. The CDR3 DNA reads TGTGCCAGCAGTTTCGGACTGGGGGGAGAGACCCAGTACTTC.

V usage is TRBV18 and J usage is TRBJ2-7; D possibly corresponds to TRBD1 (7 bases). There are 16 residues in the CDR3. V was pared by 2 bases and J by 3 bases, with 17 bases between. CDR1 is KGHSH, CDR2 LQKENI, per germline. CDR3 sequence reads: CASSPGDSFSGYEQYF. The CDR3 DNA follows: TGTGCCAGCTCACCAGGGGACAGTTTTAGCGGCTACGAGCAGTACTTC.

V and J are TRBV6-1 and TRBJ1-2; no definite D call. Germline V gene data show CDR1 as MNHNS and CDR2 as SASEGT. With 3 bases removed from V and 1 base from J, the gap between germline ends came to 6 bases. The CDR3 totals 13 residues. The CDR3 here is CASSDSYNYGYTF. CDR3 DNA sequence: TGTGCCAGCAGTGACAGTTATAACTATGGCTACACCTTC.

The J gene is TRBJ1-2, the V gene TRBV5-4; TRBD1 agrees at 9 bases. CDR1 is SGHNT and CDR2 is YYREEE in the germline V gene (reference sequence). Trimming cost V 0 bases and J 4 bases; bases outside gene matches: 7. This CDR3 has 16 residues. The CDR3 sequence is CASSLAGDRGSYGYTF. The CDR3 region has the DNA TGTGCCAGCAGCTTGGCCGGTGACAGGGGGAGCTATGGCTACACCTTC.

This chain links TRBV23-1 with TRBJ1-3, with a possible D match to TRBD1 (5 bases). TRBV23-1 is placed among ORFs of uncertain function. The CDR3 spans 15 residues. The ends were cut back, 2 bases at V and 4 bases at J, with 12 bases in the middle. The CDR3 bases are TGCGCCAGCAGTCAACCGGACGGGGGGGGAAACACCATATATTTT. It codes for CASSQPDGGGNTIYF.

V and J are TRBV5-6 and TRBJ1-2; D might be TRBD1 (6 bases). Germline V lookup: CDR1 SGHDT, CDR2 YYEEEE. The CDR3 is made up of 15 amino acids. V lost 2 bases and J lost 6, with 17 bases in between. This chain's CDR3 is CASSLYGTTRHGYTF. Written as DNA, the CDR3 is TGTGCCAGCAGCTTATACGGGACAACAAGGCATGGCTACACCTTC.

This clone was picked up one time. This chain's CDR3 is CASSQMTGVGEKLFF. In DNA, the CDR3 is TGTGCCAGCAGCCAAATGACAGGGGTAGGCGAAAAACTGTTTTTT. V usage is TRBV7-9 and J usage is TRBJ1-4, with 8 bases aligning to TRBD1. The ends lost 5 bases at V and 8 bases at J; junction bases unmatched: 10. The CDR3 totals 15 residues. Germline lookup yields CDR1 SEHNR and CDR2 FQNEAQ (reference sequence).

The V and J genes are TRBV9 and TRBJ1-1; 9 positions agree with TRBD1. The CDR3 is made up of 14 amino acids. Germline loops: CDR1 SGDLS, CDR2 YYNGEE. V was pared by 4 bases and J by 6 bases, with 7 bases of the junction left unmatched. The CDR3 reads CASSPRRDRAEAFF. Here the CDR3 DNA reads TGTGCCAGCAGCCCTAGAAGGGACAGGGCTGAAGCTTTCTTT.

V gene TRBV15 combines with J gene TRBJ2-3, with TRBD2 identical over 10 bases. The CDR3 is made up of 16 amino acids. Unmatched junction bases numbered 5, after V lost 1 base and J lost 4 bases. CDR1 and CDR2 from the germline V gene are LNHNV and YYDKDF (reference sequence). The CDR3 DNA reads as TGTGCCACCAGCAGAGGGGGGACTAGCGAAGCAGATACGCAGTATTTT. Its translation: CATSRGGTSEADTQYF.

The gene calls are TRBV19 and TRBJ1-2, with a possible D match to TRBD1 (5 bases). CDR3 length equals 12 residues. Deletions cut 9 bases from V and 4 bases from J, with 12 bases between. The germline gives CDR1 LNHDA, CDR2 SQIVND (reference sequence). The CDR3 DNA follows: TGTGCCAGCCAGGGTTTCAGCTATGGCTACACCTTC. Protein: CASQGFSYGYTF.

The rearrangement joins TRBV28 to TRBJ1-2, with D perhaps matching TRBD1 (5 bases). V gave up 4 bases and J gave up 7 bases, with 19 bases separating them. Germline CDR1 MDHEN, CDR2 SYDVKM. This CDR3 has 15 residues. CDR3 sequence reads: CASSSAGLPPLGYTF. In DNA, the CDR3 is TGTGCCAGCAGTTCCGCGGGACTGCCCCCGCTTGGCTACACCTTC.

The J gene is TRBJ1-5, the V gene TRBV6-5; TRBD1 might be the D (5 bases). Between the trimmed V and J ends, which lost 4 bases and 5 bases, there was a span of 18 bases. CDR1 and CDR2 (germline): MNHEY, SVGAGI. The CDR3 spans 16 residues. The CDR3 sequence: CASSSGQGREYQPQHF. CDR3 coding DNA: TGTGCCAGCAGTTCCGGGCAGGGAAGAGAGTATCAGCCCCAGCATTTT.

The chain has TRBV11-1 and TRBJ1-1; the match to TRBD1 covers 7 bases. Losses at the gene ends were 5 bases for V and 5 bases for J; bases not matched to a gene: 8. The CDR3 totals 14 residues. CDR1 SGHAT and CDR2 FQDESV come from the germline V gene (reference sequence). The chain's CDR3 is CASSPDRARTEAFF. CDR3 sequence (DNA): TGTGCCAGCAGCCCTGACAGGGCGCGGACTGAAGCTTTCTTT.

The rearrangement uses TRBV7-9 and TRBJ2-7; 7 nucleotides match TRBD1. J gave up 2 bases and V 5 bases, and 9 bases lay outside the gene matches. The CDR3 is made up of 15 amino acids. Germline-derived CDR1 and CDR2 are SEHNR and FQNEAQ (reference sequence). The CDR3 DNA reads TGTGCCAGCAGCCACGACAGGGCCCTACCCTACGAGCAGTACTTC. As protein: CASSHDRALPYEQYF. Based on the CDR3 plus reference TRBV7-9 and TRBJ2-7, the full variable domain is DTGVSQNPRHKITKRGQNVTFRCDPISEHNRLYWYRQTLGQGPEFLTYFQNEAQLEKSRLLSDRFSAERPKGSFSTLEIQRTEQGDSAMYLCASSHDRALPYEQYFGPGTRLTVT.

This clone was seen only once. The gene calls are TRBV11-3 and TRBJ2-2; D is undetermined. This CDR3 is 17 amino acids long. With 1 base removed from V and 4 bases from J, the gap between germline ends came to 16 bases. Germline CDR1 reads SGHNT; CDR2 reads YENEEA. CDR3 in DNA: TGTGCCAGCAGCTTAGGCTCTTCTACGGCGGTCACCGGGGAGCTGTTTTTT. This sequence encodes CASSLGSSTAVTGELFF.

The chain has TRBV10-3 and TRBJ2-1; maybe TRBD1 (7 bases). Germline CDR1 is ENHRY and CDR2 is SYGVKD. The CDR3 sequence is 14 residues long. The V gene lost 8 bases and the J gene lost 5 bases, with 16 bases spanning the gap. The CDR3 sequence: CAIGGTVQNNEQFF. CDR3 sequence (DNA): TGTGCCATCGGCGGGACAGTTCAAAACAATGAGCAGTTCTTC.

This clone was recorded a few times. This rearrangement joins TRBV3-1 (or the pseudogene TRBV3-2) to TRBJ2-7, with D perhaps matching TRBD2 (6 bases). V lost 8 bases and J 2 bases, leaving 13 bases between the germline ends. In germline, CDR1 is LGHDT, CDR2 YNNKEL (reference sequence). The CDR3 totals 13 residues. CDR3 protein: CASGGYQTYEQYF. The CDR3 DNA reads as TGTGCCAGCGGGGGGTACCAAACCTACGAGCAGTACTTC.

This clone appeared a single time. The J gene is TRBJ1-1, the V gene TRBV30; D call uncertain. V lost 0 bases and J lost 8, with 7 bases in between. This CDR3 has 11 residues. Germline V gene sequence: CDR1 GTSNPN, CDR2 SVGIG (reference sequence). In DNA form, the CDR3 reads TGTGCCTGGAGTGTAAATCAGGAAGCTTTCTTT. It encodes CAWSVNQEAFF.

V usage is TRBV6-5 and J usage is TRBJ1-4, with a possible D match to TRBD1 (5 bases). V was pared by 7 bases and J by 6 bases, with 18 bases between. The CDR3 runs 15 residues. CDR1 and CDR2 (germline): MNHEY, SVGAGI. The CDR3 DNA reads as TGTGCCAGCATCTACTTGGGGGGGTCTGATGAAAAACTGTTTTTT. Amino acids: CASIYLGGSDEKLFF.

The chain links TRBV9 to TRBJ2-2; TRBD1 agrees at 7 bases. Germline-derived CDR1 and CDR2 are SGDLS and YYNGEE. This CDR3 has 16 amino acids. Trimming took 4 bases from V and 6 from J; bases not matched to a gene: 12. The CDR3: CASSYSRDSPSGELFF. The DNA for the CDR3 is TGTGCCAGCAGCTATTCCCGGGACAGCCCGTCCGGGGAGCTGTTTTTT.